Below, 18 T cell receptor beta chains from the same sample are listed, as sequenced in a study of identifying expanded T cells in peripheral blood. Here immunoSEQ multiplex PCR was the method, and the copy in TCRdb shows in-frame clones only, minus some. This sample has tens of thousands of clones, with 88% found just once. The sequencing input was blood. The source is a person aged 18-70 years in good health.

This chain connects TRBV28 to TRBJ2-1; 8 bases are shared with TRBD1. V lost 5 bases and J lost 8; bases outside the gene matches: 11. Germline loops: CDR1 MDHEN, CDR2 SYDVKM. This CDR3 has 15 residues. Written as DNA, the CDR3 is TGTGCCAGCAGTCCCCAGGGACAGGATATTCATGAGCAGTTCTTC. It codes for CASSPQGQDIHEQFF.

In nucleotides, the CDR3 is TGTGCCAGCAGCCAAGATTTTACTAGCGGGCATGAGCAGTTCTTC. Translation: CASSQDFTSGHEQFF. The V gene is TRBV4-2, the J gene TRBJ2-1; 9 bases align to TRBD2. Germline CDR1 LGHNA, CDR2 YNFKEQ. Unmatched junction bases numbered 5, after V lost 0 bases and J lost 8 bases. This CDR3 comprises 15 residues.

V usage is TRBV5-8 and J usage is TRBJ2-5, with D perhaps TRBD1 or TRBD2 (5 bases each). The V end was cut by 0 bases, the J end by 0 bases, with 9 bases between. CDR1 and CDR2 from the germline V gene are SGHTS and YDEGEE. The CDR3 is 15 amino acids. This CDR3 is CASSLGGEYQETQYF. The DNA for the CDR3 is TGTGCCAGCAGCTTGGGAGGGGAGTACCAAGAGACCCAGTACTTC.

This clone appeared a single time. This rearrangement joins TRBV18 to TRBJ1-2, with TRBD1 as a possible D gene (5 bases). This CDR3 region has 14 residues. Germline V lookup: CDR1 KGHSH, CDR2 LQKENI. Trimming stripped 3 bases from V and 5 bases from J, with 13 bases between. As DNA, the CDR3 is TGTGCCAGCTCACCGGGGCAGGTTCGTTATGGCTACACCTTC. As protein: CASSPGQVRYGYTF.

This clone occurred a few times. The chain joins TRBV30 to TRBJ2-7; maybe TRBD2 (5 bases). The CDR3 runs to 14 residues. V was pared by 0 bases and J by 9 bases, with 18 bases between. Looked up from germline, CDR1 is GTSNPN and CDR2 is SVGIG (reference sequence). In nucleotides, the CDR3 is TGTGCCTGGAGTGTACCTCTAGCCGCCAGTGGGCAGTACTTC. Its translation: CAWSVPLAASGQYF.

The chain combines TRBV7-2 with TRBJ1-3, with D unresolved. The CDR3 runs 13 residues. Germline CDR1 SGHTA, CDR2 FQGNSA. Trimming cost V 1 base and J 3 bases, with 4 bases left between them. The CDR3 bases are TGTGCCAGCAGCTTAGGTGGTGGAAACACCATATATTTT. Translated, it gives CASSLGGGNTIYF.

The rearrangement uses TRBV27 and TRBJ1-1, with 9 bases identical to TRBD1. The CDR3 is 14 residues long. After removal of 6 bases from V and 4 bases from J, the junction contained 6 bases not matched to a gene. Germline assignment: CDR1 MNHEY and CDR2 SMNVEV (reference sequence). CDR3: CASRSGTGFTEAFF. DNA for the CDR3: TGTGCCAGCAGGTCCGGGACAGGGTTCACTGAAGCTTTCTTT.

This chain connects TRBV9 to TRBJ2-3; D is unresolved. In germline, CDR1 is SGDLS, CDR2 YYNGEE. V shed 0 bases and J shed 0 bases, with 8 bases lying between them. The CDR3 runs 15 residues. In nucleotides, the CDR3 is TGTGCCAGCAGCGTAGCAGGTGCTAGCACAGATACGCAGTATTTT. It is translated as CASSVAGASTDTQYF.

V gene TRBV30 combines with J gene TRBJ1-5; TRBD1 is a possible D gene (5 bases). The germline CDR1 and CDR2 sequences are GTSNPN and SVGIG (reference sequence). The CDR3 length is 16 residues. Trimming removed 2 bases at V and 3 bases at J, with 17 bases between. DNA for the CDR3: TGTGCCTGGAGTAGCCCGGGGGGTGTGGCCAATCAGCCCCAGCATTTT. As protein: CAWSSPGGVANQPQHF.

The chain employs TRBV9 and TRBJ2-2, with 8 bases identical to TRBD1. Trimming removed 0 bases from V and 1 base from J; junction bases left unmatched: 2. This CDR3 comprises 16 residues. From germline, CDR1 is SGDLS and CDR2 YYNGEE. The CDR3 spells CASSVVGTGNTGELFF. The CDR3 nucleotides are TGTGCCAGCAGCGTAGTTGGGACAGGGAACACCGGGGAGCTGTTTTTT. Complete variable domain (other parts from reference TRBV9 and TRBJ2-2): DSGVTQTPKHLITATGQRVTLRCSPRSGDLSVYWYQQSLDQGLQFLIQYYNGEERAKGNILERFSAQQFPDLHSELNLSSLELGDSALYFCASSVVGTGNTGELFFGEGSRLTVL.

A few counts support this clone. The chain uses TRBV5-5 and TRBJ1-4; D gene ambiguous. This CDR3 comprises 12 residues. V gave up 3 bases and J gave up 7 bases, with 7 bases separating them. CDR1 SGHKS and CDR2 YYEKEE come from the germline V gene (reference sequence). The CDR3 region has the DNA TGTGCCAGCAGCTCGGAGGCTGAAAAACTGTTTTTT. Its protein product is CASSSEAEKLFF.

The genes are TRBV7-2 and TRBJ2-7; D call uncertain. From germline, CDR1 is SGHTA and CDR2 FQGNSA. The V and J ends lost 5 bases and 2 bases respectively, with 4 bases between them. The CDR3 is 11 amino acids. The CDR3: CASSKAYEQYF. As DNA, the CDR3 is TGTGCCAGCAGCAAAGCCTACGAGCAGTACTTC.

This rearrangement joins TRBV28 to TRBJ2-2; D is unresolved. Germline CDR1 reads MDHEN; CDR2 reads SYDVKM. The CDR3 length is 11 residues. V shed 2 bases and J shed 5 bases, with 0 bases lying between them. The CDR3 region is CASSLTGELFF. The CDR3 DNA reads as TGTGCCAGCAGTTTAACCGGGGAGCTGTTTTTT. The full variable domain, completed using reference TRBV28 and TRBJ2-2, is DVKVTQSSRYLVKRTGEKVFLECVQDMDHENMFWYRQDPGLGLRLIYFSYDVKMKEKGDIPEGYSVSREKKERFSLILESASTNQTSMYLCASSLTGELFFGEGSRLTVL.

This rearrangement joins TRBV27 to TRBJ1-4, with 11 bases matching TRBD1. Trimming took 7 bases from V and 10 from J; bases not matched to a gene: 8. This CDR3 contains 14 residues. CDR1 MNHEY and CDR2 SMNVEV come from the germline V gene (reference sequence). This CDR3 reads CASTPGQGGRKLFF. In DNA, the CDR3 is TGTGCCAGCACCCCGGGACAGGGGGGGAGAAAACTGTTTTTT.

This chain uses TRBV19 with TRBJ2-5, with TRBD2 matching over 11 bases. This CDR3 contains 16 residues. J gave up 2 bases and V 1 base, and 3 bases lay outside the gene matches. Germline-derived CDR1 and CDR2 are LNHDA and SQIVND (reference sequence). The CDR3 reads CASSIVAGGTQETQYF. The DNA for the CDR3 is TGTGCCAGTAGTATAGTAGCGGGGGGGACACAAGAGACCCAGTACTTC. The full variable domain, rest sourced from reference TRBV19 and TRBJ2-5, is DGGITQSPKYLFRKEGQNVTLSCEQNLNHDAMYWYRQDPGQGLRLIYYSQIVNDFQKGDIAEGYSVSREKKESFPLTVTSAQKNPTAFYLCASSIVAGGTQETQYFGPGTRLLVL.

The gene calls are TRBV5-1 and TRBJ2-5, with 9 bases aligning to TRBD2. Germline V gene lookup returns CDR1 SGHRS and CDR2 YFSETQ. The CDR3 contains 16 residues. Trimming removed 4 bases from V and 5 bases from J; junction bases left unmatched: 12. CDR3 bases: TGCGCCAGCAGCCGTACAAAGCGGGGGGAGTTGGAGACCCAGTACTTC. It translates to CASSRTKRGELETQYF.

The rearrangement joins TRBV7-9 to TRBJ1-2; weak D call: TRBD1 (5 bases). V lost 3 bases and J 4 bases, leaving 12 bases between the germline ends. The CDR3 is made up of 14 amino acids. Germline lookup yields CDR1 SEHNR and CDR2 FQNEAQ (reference sequence). The CDR3 spells CASSFGTGGYGYTF. The DNA of the CDR3 is TGTGCCAGCAGCTTCGGAACGGGGGGCTATGGCTACACCTTC.

The table lists this clone with a few counts. CDR3 in DNA: TGTGCCAGCAGCTTAATCACAGGATACGAGCAGTACTTC. Translated: CASSLITGYEQYF. The rearrangement uses TRBV7-3 and TRBJ2-7; D is possibly TRBD1 (5 bases). Germline CDR1 and CDR2: SGHTA and FQGTGA. The germline V and J ends were trimmed by 1 base and 4 bases, with 8 bases remaining between them. The CDR3 consists of 13 residues.